A selection of T cell receptor beta chains follows, all from one sample in a study of CD8+ T cells in alopecia areata. The data were produced by immunoSEQ multiplex PCR, yet TCRdb's version contains in-frame clones alone and is incomplete. The sample includes approximately 120,000 clones, 61% seen only once; the top ten take around 5.7%. The sample here was CD4+ T cells sorted from blood, taken at week 4, from a patient treated with tofacitinib. These receptors all stem from a human donor with alopecia areata. Both conserved end residues are part of each CDR3. Fields, in order: CDR3 protein, CDR3 DNA, V gene, D gene, clone size, J gene. D genes are given only for firm matches. Some rows have no size entry. The others give once, few or many, or a class for an expanded clone.

CDR3aa: CASKPGFDYGYTF
CDR3nt: TGTGCCAGCAAACCGGGGTTCGACTATGGCTACACCTTC
v_gene: TRBV25-1
d_gene: .
abundance: few
j_gene: TRBJ1-2

CDR3aa: CASSLGLASYNEQFF
CDR3nt: TGTGCCAGCAGCTTAGGACTAGCCTCCTACAATGAGCAGTTCTTC
v_gene: TRBV7-9
d_gene: TRBD2
abundance: .
j_gene: TRBJ2-1

CDR3aa: CASSFRGNTIYF
CDR3nt: TGTGCCAGCAGTTTCAGGGGAAACACCATATATTTT
v_gene: TRBV28
d_gene: .
abundance: .
j_gene: TRBJ1-3

CDR3aa: CASSRKGGTGELFF
CDR3nt: TGTGCCAGCAGCCGCAAGGGGGGAACCGGGGAGCTGTTTTTT
v_gene: TRBV11-1
d_gene: .
abundance: .
j_gene: TRBJ2-2

CDR3aa: CATSRDSQGQPQHF
CDR3nt: TGTGCCACCAGCAGAGATTCGCAGGGACAGCCCCAGCATTTT
v_gene: TRBV15
d_gene: .
abundance: .
j_gene: TRBJ1-5

CDR3aa: CASSLRASDTQYF
CDR3nt: TGTGCCAGCAGCTTAAGGGCCTCAGATACGCAGTATTTT
v_gene: TRBV7-2
d_gene: .
abundance: many
j_gene: TRBJ2-3

CDR3aa: CASSVDTDTQYF
CDR3nt: TGTGCCAGCAGTGTGGACACAGATACGCAGTATTTT
v_gene: TRBV2
d_gene: .
abundance: .
j_gene: TRBJ2-3

CDR3aa: CAWNLGQGYGYTF
CDR3nt: TGTGCCTGGAACCTAGGACAGGGCTATGGCTACACCTTC
v_gene: TRBV30
d_gene: TRBD1
abundance: few
j_gene: TRBJ1-2

CDR3aa: CSVGTASNQPQHF
CDR3nt: TGCAGCGTTGGGACAGCGAGCAATCAGCCCCAGCATTTT
v_gene: TRBV29-1
d_gene: .
abundance: .
j_gene: TRBJ1-5

CDR3aa: CASSGPRTVDTEAFF
CDR3nt: TGTGCCAGCAGCGGACCCAGGACAGTGGACACTGAAGCTTTCTTT
v_gene: TRBV5-6
d_gene: .
abundance: .
j_gene: TRBJ1-1

CDR3aa: CASGGPGIGSEQYF
CDR3nt: TGTGCCAGCGGAGGCCCAGGAATTGGATCCGAGCAGTACTTC
v_gene: TRBV13
d_gene: .
abundance: .
j_gene: TRBJ2-7

CDR3aa: CASLTTQGGSSPLHF
CDR3nt: TGTGCCAGCCTCACCACTCAGGGAGGTAGTTCACCCCTCCACTTT
v_gene: TRBV2
d_gene: .
abundance: .
j_gene: TRBJ1-6

CDR3aa: CASSESGWAEYEQYF
CDR3nt: TGTGCCAGCAGTGAATCGGGCTGGGCAGAATACGAGCAGTACTTC
v_gene: TRBV25-1
d_gene: .
abundance: .
j_gene: TRBJ2-7

CDR3aa: CASSERWGANTGELFF
CDR3nt: TGTGCCAGCAGTGAACGGTGGGGCGCGAACACCGGGGAGCTGTTTTTT
v_gene: TRBV2
d_gene: .
abundance: .
j_gene: TRBJ2-2

CDR3aa: CASRFGQGAETQYF
CDR3nt: TGTGCCAGCAGGTTCGGACAGGGGGCAGAGACCCAGTACTTC
v_gene: TRBV6-1
d_gene: TRBD1
abundance: .
j_gene: TRBJ2-5

CDR3aa: CASSSLGAGKNYGYTF
CDR3nt: TGTGCCAGCAGCTCTCTAGGGGCAGGGAAAAACTATGGCTACACCTTC
v_gene: TRBV27
d_gene: .
abundance: .
j_gene: TRBJ1-2

CDR3aa: CSVEDPTGVKQFF
CDR3nt: TGCAGCGTTGAAGACCCGACGGGAGTAAAGCAGTTCTTC
v_gene: TRBV29-1
d_gene: .
abundance: .
j_gene: TRBJ2-1

CDR3aa: CASSHGESGEKLFF
CDR3nt: TGTGCCAGCAGCCACGGGGAGTCGGGGGAAAAACTGTTTTTT
v_gene: TRBV5-4
d_gene: .
abundance: .
j_gene: TRBJ1-4

CDR3aa: CASTEGYRQETQYF
CDR3nt: TGTGCCAGCACCGAGGGGTATCGCCAAGAGACCCAGTACTTC
v_gene: TRBV2
d_gene: .
abundance: once
j_gene: TRBJ2-5

CDR3aa: CASSKAGQGGSPLHF
CDR3nt: TGTGCCAGCAGCAAGGCAGGACAGGGGGGTTCACCCCTCCACTTT
v_gene: TRBV7-9
d_gene: TRBD1
abundance: .
j_gene: TRBJ1-6

CDR3aa: CAWSVIGSYGYTF
CDR3nt: TGTGCCTGGAGTGTAATCGGGTCATATGGCTACACCTTC
v_gene: TRBV30
d_gene: .
abundance: few
j_gene: TRBJ1-2

CDR3aa: CASSLQVGDYEQYF
CDR3nt: TGTGCCAGCAGCCTCCAGGTGGGGGACTACGAGCAGTACTTC
v_gene: TRBV5-4
d_gene: .
abundance: once
j_gene: TRBJ2-7

CDR3aa: CSVLLAVNTGELFF
CDR3nt: TGCAGCGTTCTTCTGGCAGTTAACACCGGGGAGCTGTTTTTT
v_gene: TRBV29-1
d_gene: .
abundance: .
j_gene: TRBJ2-2

CDR3aa: CAWSVGLLNEKLFF
CDR3nt: TGTGCCTGGAGTGTGGGGCTTCTCAATGAAAAACTGTTTTTT
v_gene: TRBV30
d_gene: .
abundance: few
j_gene: TRBJ1-4

CDR3aa: CASSLKRGEQFF
CDR3nt: TGTGCCAGCAGCTTGAAAAGGGGTGAGCAGTTCTTC
v_gene: TRBV5-4
d_gene: .
abundance: once
j_gene: TRBJ2-1

CDR3aa: CASSFVGPAGYNEQFF
CDR3nt: TGTGCCAGCAGTTTTGTCGGCCCTGCGGGCTACAATGAGCAGTTCTTC
v_gene: TRBV28
d_gene: .
abundance: .
j_gene: TRBJ2-1

CDR3aa: CSVGGRRGGPSSYEQYF
CDR3nt: TGCAGCGTTGGGGGCCGACGCGGGGGGCCGAGCTCCTACGAGCAGTACTTC
v_gene: TRBV29-1
d_gene: TRBD2
abundance: few
j_gene: TRBJ2-7

CDR3aa: CASSDPGTGSYEQYF
CDR3nt: TGCGCCAGCAGCGATCCCGGGACTGGCTCCTACGAGCAGTACTTC
v_gene: TRBV5-1
d_gene: .
abundance: .
j_gene: TRBJ2-7

CDR3aa: CGKREGTDTQYF
CDR3nt: TGCGGGAAGCGGGAGGGAACAGATACGCAGTATTTT
v_gene: TRBV29-1
d_gene: TRBD2
abundance: few
j_gene: TRBJ2-3

CDR3aa: CASTNAWVGYF
CDR3nt: TGTGCCAGCACCAACGCGTGGGTTGGGTACTTC
v_gene: TRBV28
d_gene: .
abundance: .
j_gene: TRBJ2-7

CDR3aa: CASSLSGSNEQYF
CDR3nt: TGTGCCAGCAGCTTGAGTGGGAGTAACGAGCAGTACTTC
v_gene: TRBV5-4
d_gene: .
abundance: .
j_gene: TRBJ2-7

CDR3aa: CASSIGRHAYEQYF
CDR3nt: TGTGCCAGTAGTATCGGCAGACACGCCTACGAGCAGTACTTC
v_gene: TRBV19
d_gene: .
abundance: .
j_gene: TRBJ2-7

CDR3aa: CASSLVIGLRTEAFF
CDR3nt: TGTGCCAGCAGCTTGGTAATTGGATTACGCACTGAAGCTTTCTTT
v_gene: TRBV5-8
d_gene: .
abundance: .
j_gene: TRBJ1-1

CDR3aa: CASSQQGKYEQYF
CDR3nt: TGCGCCAGCAGCCAACAGGGGAAGTACGAGCAGTACTTC
v_gene: TRBV5-1
d_gene: TRBD1
abundance: few
j_gene: TRBJ2-7

CDR3aa: CASSNFDREGYGYTF
CDR3nt: TGTGCCAGCAGCAACTTTGACAGGGAAGGCTATGGCTACACCTTC
v_gene: TRBV5-6
d_gene: TRBD1
abundance: few
j_gene: TRBJ1-2

CDR3aa: CASSGGLAATYEQYF
CDR3nt: TGTGCCAGTAGTGGGGGACTAGCGGCAACCTACGAGCAGTACTTC
v_gene: TRBV19
d_gene: TRBD2
abundance: .
j_gene: TRBJ2-7

CDR3aa: CASRYLAGDSYEQYF
CDR3nt: TGTGCCAGCAGGTATCTAGCGGGGGACTCCTACGAGCAGTACTTC
v_gene: TRBV2
d_gene: TRBD2
abundance: .
j_gene: TRBJ2-7

CDR3aa: CAISESKSIEQYF
CDR3nt: TGTGCCATCAGTGAGTCGAAATCCATAGAGCAGTACTTC
v_gene: TRBV10-3
d_gene: .
abundance: .
j_gene: TRBJ2-7

CDR3aa: CASSGPGGELFF
CDR3nt: TGTGCCAGCAGCGGGCCCGGCGGGGAGCTGTTTTTT
v_gene: TRBV7-2
d_gene: .
abundance: .
j_gene: TRBJ2-2

CDR3aa: CASSQDLTSRGGIAKNIQYF
CDR3nt: TGCGCCAGCAGCCAAGATCTCACTTCCCGGGGAGGCATAGCCAAAAACATTCAGTACTTC
v_gene: TRBV4-3
d_gene: .
abundance: .
j_gene: TRBJ2-4

CDR3aa: CASSRDRPYEQYF
CDR3nt: TGCGCCAGCAGCCGGGACAGGCCCTACGAGCAGTACTTC
v_gene: TRBV23-1
d_gene: TRBD1
abundance: .
j_gene: TRBJ2-7

CDR3aa: CASSLTGTYEQYF
CDR3nt: TGCGCCAGCAGCTTGACAGGGACGTACGAGCAGTACTTC
v_gene: TRBV5-1
d_gene: .
abundance: .
j_gene: TRBJ2-7

CDR3aa: CASSMGLSEQFF
CDR3nt: TGTGCCAGCAGTATGGGACTCTCTGAGCAGTTCTTC
v_gene: TRBV2
d_gene: .
abundance: .
j_gene: TRBJ2-1

CDR3aa: CARRGSGANVLTF
CDR3nt: TGTGCCAGGAGAGGCTCTGGGGCCAACGTCCTGACTTTC
v_gene: TRBV2
d_gene: .
abundance: .
j_gene: TRBJ2-6

CDR3aa: CASSLNPGAYEQYF
CDR3nt: TGTGCCAGCAGCTTAAACCCGGGAGCATACGAGCAGTACTTC
v_gene: TRBV7-2
d_gene: .
abundance: few
j_gene: TRBJ2-7

CDR3aa: CAISGPGQETQYF
CDR3nt: TGTGCCATCAGTGGTCCGGGGCAAGAGACCCAGTACTTC
v_gene: TRBV10-3
d_gene: .
abundance: .
j_gene: TRBJ2-5

CDR3aa: CSVQKGSYMNTEAFF
CDR3nt: TGCAGTGTCCAAAAGGGCAGTTACATGAACACTGAAGCTTTCTTT
v_gene: TRBV29-1
d_gene: .
abundance: .
j_gene: TRBJ1-1

CDR3aa: CASSGQTEGYTF
CDR3nt: TGTGCCAGTAGTGGCCAGACGGAAGGCTACACCTTC
v_gene: TRBV19
d_gene: .
abundance: .
j_gene: TRBJ1-2

CDR3aa: CASSLHRGEDEQYF
CDR3nt: TGTGCCAGCAGCTTGCACAGGGGCGAGGACGAGCAGTACTTC
v_gene: TRBV7-9
d_gene: TRBD1
abundance: few
j_gene: TRBJ2-7

CDR3aa: CAISEGGGLPNTEAFF
CDR3nt: TGTGCCATCAGTGAAGGTGGGGGACTCCCGAACACTGAAGCTTTCTTT
v_gene: TRBV10-3
d_gene: .
abundance: few
j_gene: TRBJ1-1

CDR3aa: CASSLQGQVNEQFF
CDR3nt: TGTGCCAGCTCGTTACAGGGGCAGGTCAATGAGCAGTTCTTC
v_gene: TRBV7-3
d_gene: TRBD1
abundance: .
j_gene: TRBJ2-1

CDR3aa: CASSGRGARTDTQYF
CDR3nt: TGTGCCAGCAGCGGCCGCGGGGCCCGCACAGATACGCAGTATTTT
v_gene: TRBV28
d_gene: .
abundance: .
j_gene: TRBJ2-3